The 20 T cell receptor beta chains in this list originate from one sample, sequenced in a study of cytomegalovirus exposure and HLA in healthy donors. Assay: immunoSEQ multiplex PCR; the TCRdb copy retains only in-frame clones and omits some. The table has 150,000 or so clones, 86% seen once. The specimen sequenced was PBMCs. These receptors came from a human donor in good health.

This clone was counted a single time. The chain uses TRBV4-2 and TRBJ2-5; TRBD2 agrees at 15 bases. V was pared by 1 base and J by 3 bases, with 0 bases of the junction left unmatched. Germline values: CDR1 LGHNA, CDR2 YNFKEQ. The CDR3 has 16 amino acids. CDR3 residues: CASSQGTSGGEETQYF. The CDR3 nucleotides are TGTGCCAGCAGCCAAGGGACTAGCGGGGGGGAAGAGACCCAGTACTTC.

V and J are TRBV5-1 and TRBJ1-3; 9 positions match TRBD1. This CDR3 region has 13 residues. The germline V gene has CDR1 SGHRS and CDR2 YFSETQ. J lost 4 bases, V lost 7 bases, and 3 bases had no gene match. The CDR3 region is CASSGTGGNTIYF. The CDR3 coding sequence is TGCGCCAGCTCCGGGACAGGGGGAAACACCATATATTTT.

The J gene is TRBJ1-2, the V gene TRBV30, with a possible D match to TRBD1 (6 bases). Per the germline V gene, CDR1 is GTSNPN and CDR2 is SVGIG (reference sequence). The CDR3 spans 13 residues. V dropped 1 base and J dropped 8 bases, with 14 bases sitting between them. The CDR3 is CAWSGRTDGGYTF. The CDR3 DNA is TGTGCCTGGAGTGGACGGACAGACGGGGGCTACACCTTC.

The V call is TRBV5-1, the J call TRBJ2-7; TRBD2 matches at 9 bases. The CDR3 consists of 15 residues. V was clipped by 1 base and J by 6 bases; unmatched bases: 8. Per germline, CDR1 SGHRS and CDR2 YFSETQ. The CDR3 sequence: CASSLYVSGRSEQYF. CDR3 in DNA: TGCGCCAGCAGCTTGTACGTGAGCGGGAGGTCCGAGCAGTACTTC.

This chain links TRBV2 with TRBJ2-2; the match to TRBD2 covers 10 bases. From germline, CDR1 is SNHLY and CDR2 FYNNEI. After removal of 2 bases from V and 4 bases from J, the junction contained 4 bases not matched to a gene. The CDR3 runs 16 residues. Here the CDR3 reads CASSERSGRGTGELFF. The CDR3 coding sequence is TGTGCCAGCAGTGAAAGGAGCGGGAGGGGCACCGGGGAGCTGTTTTTT.

The chain employs TRBV7-9 and TRBJ1-1; 9 positions match TRBD1. With 4 bases clipped from V and 5 bases from J, the junction kept 11 bases outside the gene matches. The CDR3 has 16 residues. Germline V lookup: CDR1 SEHNR, CDR2 FQNEAQ (reference sequence). CDR3 DNA sequence: TGTGCCAGCAGCTCACAGGGGGCAAAGGTTAGGACTGAAGCTTTCTTT. Translation gives CASSSQGAKVRTEAFF.

This rearrangement joins TRBV2 to TRBJ2-4, with TRBD1 as a possible D gene (6 bases). The CDR3 spans 15 residues. Germline loops: CDR1 SNHLY, CDR2 FYNNEI. The CDR3 reads CATKDRLLAKNIQYF. CDR3 nucleotides: TGTGCTACAAAGGACAGACTCCTAGCCAAAAACATTCAGTACTTC.

The rearrangement links TRBV19 to TRBJ1-5; D might be TRBD1 (6 bases). Germline CDR1 is LNHDA and CDR2 is SQIVND (reference sequence). The CDR3 loop spans 14 amino acids. V dropped 5 bases and J dropped 5 bases, with 13 bases sitting between them. CDR3 loop: CASSEQAGDQPQHF. As DNA, the CDR3 is TGTGCCAGTAGTGAACAGGCAGGGGATCAGCCCCAGCATTTT.

This rearrangement joins TRBV19 to TRBJ1-1; D is possibly TRBD1 (6 bases). The germline gives CDR1 LNHDA, CDR2 SQIVND (reference sequence). V was pared by 6 bases and J by 1 base, with 12 bases between. This CDR3 region has 14 residues. The CDR3 protein is CASRFNRANTEAFF. In nucleotides, the CDR3 is TGTGCCAGTAGGTTCAACAGGGCGAACACTGAAGCTTTCTTT.

The chain couples TRBV6-6 to TRBJ2-7; 8 bases line up with TRBD1. The V gene's germline CDR1 is MNHNY and CDR2 SVGAGI (reference sequence). The CDR3 length is 15 residues. V gave up 6 bases and J gave up 3 bases; unmatched junction bases: 10. DNA of the CDR3: TGTGCCAGCAGAGAAGACAGGGGTGGAGGCTACGAGCAGTACTTC. Amino acid sequence: CASREDRGGGYEQYF.

The chain employs TRBV20-1 and TRBJ1-1; no firm D call. The CDR3 runs to 11 residues. Germline-derived CDR1 and CDR2 are DFQATT and SNEGSKA (reference sequence). With 0 bases removed from V and 7 bases from J, the gap between germline ends came to 6 bases. As DNA, the CDR3 is TGCAGTGCTAGAGAGGCCAGTGAAGCTTTCTTT. Protein product: CSAREASEAFF.

The chain is built from TRBV2 and TRBJ1-5, with D possibly matching TRBD1 (5 bases). Trimming removed 7 bases from V and 4 bases from J, with 14 bases in between. The CDR3 is 14 residues long. CDR1 and CDR2 (germline): SNHLY, FYNNEI. The CDR3 region is CASNVRQYNQPQHF. CDR3 DNA: TGTGCCAGCAACGTAAGACAGTATAATCAGCCCCAGCATTTT.

The sample holds a few counts of this clone. This sequence joins TRBV28 and TRBJ2-3; D might be TRBD1 (5 bases). The V end was cut by 5 bases, the J end by 5 bases, with 14 bases between. The CDR3 is made up of 14 amino acids. Germline CDR1 and CDR2: MDHEN and SYDVKM. This chain's CDR3 is CASSMDTAGDTQYF. The CDR3 nucleotides read TGTGCCAGCAGTATGGACACAGCAGGAGATACGCAGTATTTT.

The table lists this clone with many counts. The CDR3 loop is CASSPSWLEQFF. CDR3 in DNA: TGTGCCAGCAGCCCCTCCTGGCTTGAGCAGTTCTTC. This chain joins TRBV5-8 and TRBJ2-1; no firm D call. The ends were cut back, 4 bases at V and 9 bases at J, with 11 bases in the middle. Germline V gene lookup returns CDR1 SGHTS and CDR2 YDEGEE. The CDR3 spans 12 residues.

The chain is built from TRBV7-2 and TRBJ1-1, with D perhaps matching TRBD1 (6 bases). The CDR3 is 15 amino acids. V was cut by 5 bases and J by 1 base, with 14 bases left in between. Germline V lookup: CDR1 SGHTA, CDR2 FQGNSA. The CDR3 spells CASSTHTDRNTEAFF. For the CDR3, the DNA is TGTGCCAGCAGCACGCATACGGACAGGAACACTGAAGCTTTCTTT.

V is TRBV9 and J is TRBJ2-1; D gene unclear. CDR3 length: 13 amino acids. The germline CDR1 and CDR2 sequences are SGDLS and YYNGEE. V was cut by 1 base and J by 12 bases, with 14 bases left in between. In nucleotides, the CDR3 is TGTGCCAGCAGCGTATACCCCACTCCACCGCAGTTCTTC. Translated, it gives CASSVYPTPPQFF.

A single count supports this clone. The rearrangement links TRBV7-8 to TRBJ2-4; tentatively, D is TRBD1 (5 bases). CDR1 SGHVS and CDR2 FQNEAQ come from the germline V gene. The CDR3 spans 17 residues. Trimming took off 5 bases at V and 0 bases at J, with 17 bases between the two ends. The CDR3 coding sequence is TGTGCCAGCAGCCCGCCAGGGATCCCACTAGCCAAAAACATTCAGTACTTC. Protein: CASSPPGIPLAKNIQYF.

V is TRBV4-1 and J is TRBJ2-5, with 7 bases fitting TRBD1. Germline V gene data show CDR1 as MGHRA and CDR2 as YSYEKL. Trimming removed 4 bases from V and 5 bases from J; junction bases left unmatched: 7. CDR3 size: 14 residues. This CDR3 reads CASSPTGSQETQYF. The CDR3 DNA is TGCGCCAGCAGCCCGACAGGGTCTCAGGAGACCCAGTACTTC.

DNA of the CDR3: TGCGCCAGCAGCCCTGGGTCCATCGGGGAGACCCAGTACTTC. Its protein is CASSPGSIGETQYF. This chain connects TRBV5-1 to TRBJ2-5; no clear D. From germline, CDR1 is SGHRS and CDR2 YFSETQ. The CDR3 has 14 residues. Trimming removed 4 bases at V and 5 bases at J, with 15 bases between.

This rearrangement joins TRBV15 to TRBJ2-1, with D possibly matching TRBD1 (6 bases). V gave up 3 bases and J gave up 0 bases, with 21 bases separating them. Germline V gives CDR1 LNHNV, CDR2 YYDKDF (reference sequence). CDR3 length: 19 amino acids. The CDR3 sequence: CATSSSTGSPSFSYNEQFF. The CDR3 DNA sequence: TGTGCCACCAGCAGTTCCACAGGGTCCCCCTCTTTCTCCTACAATGAGCAGTTCTTC.